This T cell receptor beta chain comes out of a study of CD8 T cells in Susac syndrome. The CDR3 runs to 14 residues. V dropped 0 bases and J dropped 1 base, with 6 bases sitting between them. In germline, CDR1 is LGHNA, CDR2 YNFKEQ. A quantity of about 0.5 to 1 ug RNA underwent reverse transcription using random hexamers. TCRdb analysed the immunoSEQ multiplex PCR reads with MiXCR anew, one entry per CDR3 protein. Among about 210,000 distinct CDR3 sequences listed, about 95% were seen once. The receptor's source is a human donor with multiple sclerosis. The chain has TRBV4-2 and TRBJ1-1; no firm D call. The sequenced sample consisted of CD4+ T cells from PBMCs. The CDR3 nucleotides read TGTGCCAGCAGCCAAGATTATGGGAACACTGAAGCTTTCTTT. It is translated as CASSQDYGNTEAFF.